The clone carrying this T cell receptor beta chain was seen only once. Antigen unknown. The CDR3 loop spans 15 amino acids. V was pared by 7 bases and J by 0 bases, with 8 bases of the junction left unmatched. Germline CDR1 and CDR2: SNHLY and FYNNEI. This specimen comes from a study of cytomegalovirus exposure and HLA in healthy donors. Study-level background: Genetic ancestry analysis placed over 65% of the 410 or so donors that were genotyped in the Caucasian-associated cluster. General observations from the study: Immune exposure data for these donors was limited to CMV serostatus. A later analysis linked 15,000 to 20,000 TCR beta sequences to HLA alleles at 0.05 false discovery rate. The study recorded 150 to 200 TCR beta chains that were cytomegalovirus-associated.

A multiplex PCR was run with 60 Vbeta primers and 13 Jbeta primers. TCRdb's copy holds only in-frame clones and misses some; the assay was immunoSEQ multiplex PCR. The table shows approximately 130,000 clones, with 79% occurring only once. The rearrangement uses TRBV2 and TRBJ1-1; 7 bases are shared with TRBD1. Sequences were obtained from PBMCs. The TCR originated in a male donor in good health and CMV-seronegative. This CDR3 is CASISRQGVNTEAFF. The CDR3 DNA sequence: TGTGCCAGCATCTCCCGGCAGGGGGTGAACACTGAAGCTTTCTTT.